This T cell receptor (beta chain) stems from a study of PD-1 blockade in classical Hodgkin lymphoma. On the study more broadly: On a schedule of every 2 weeks, patients received nivolumab 3 mg/kg intravenously. The study's findings and limits: Whatever underlies the repertoire differences (possibly disease activity or prior therapy) remains undefined. Those achieving complete response showed baseline diversity like newly diagnosed patients.

Each patient's relapse followed autologous stem cell transplantation, and brentuximab vedotin exposure varied. Some clones are missing from TCRdb's copy, which holds only in-frame ones; the method was immunoSEQ multiplex PCR. The data show more than 30,000 clones, 88% seen once. In the case of this clone: Its matching antigen is unknown.

The source is a human donor with classical Hodgkin lymphoma. Sample: peripheral blood mononuclear cells (PBMCs), taken before the second cycle of nivolumab.

CDR3 sequence: CASSNGTGGRGYTF. The CDR3 DNA reads TGTGCCAGCTCAAACGGGACAGGGGGACGGGGCTACACCTTC. The chain uses TRBV18 and TRBJ1-2; 11 bases match TRBD1. Trimming cost V 5 bases and J 8 bases; bases outside gene matches: 7. The CDR3 is 14 amino acids. Looked up from germline, CDR1 is KGHSH and CDR2 is LQKENI.